The next 5 T cell receptor beta chains were all read from a single sample in a study of post-analysis software for immune sequencing data. Their antigens are not known. General study findings and limits: Controls had lower frequencies than patients of roughly five TRBV segments, which included TRBV5-6, TRBV5-1 and TRBV20-1.

Unique molecular identifiers had been added to the TCR beta cDNA libraries. TCRdb independently ran MiXCR on the PCR reads; one entry per CDR3 protein. The sample records some 690,000 distinct CDR3 sequences, roughly three fifths being singletons. Material: blood. These receptors were collected from a girl aged 2 to 10 with multiple sclerosis.

This clonotype was observed a few times. J is TRBJ2-1 and V is TRBV7-2; TRBD2 matches 13 bases. V gave up 5 bases and J gave up 9 bases; unmatched junction bases: 7. Germline V gives CDR1 SGHTA, CDR2 FQGNSA. The CDR3 spans 15 residues. The CDR3 protein is CASSPGLAGRTEQFF. In nucleotides, the CDR3 is TGTGCCAGCAGCCCGGGACTAGCGGGGAGAACTGAGCAGTTCTTC.

In this sample, this clonotype turned up a few times. CDR3: CATRGQGRDEQYF. In DNA form, the CDR3 reads TGTGCCACCAGAGGACAGGGGAGAGACGAGCAGTACTTC. The chain carries TRBV28 and TRBJ2-7, with 9 bases that match TRBD1. The CDR3 runs 13 residues. The V gene end was trimmed by 10 bases and the J gene end by 5 bases; junction bases not matched to a gene: 9. Germline assignment: CDR1 MDHEN and CDR2 SYDVKM.

This sequence joins TRBV7-9 and TRBJ2-3; TRBD2 matches 14 bases. This CDR3 has 18 residues. Per germline, CDR1 SEHNR and CDR2 FQNEAQ (reference sequence). V lost 1 base and J lost 7; bases outside the gene matches: 10. The CDR3 spells CASSLGGLAGGPWNTQYF. The CDR3 nucleotides read TGTGCCAGCAGCTTAGGCGGACTAGCGGGAGGCCCGTGGAATACGCAGTATTTT.

This clonotype has just a few counts. This rearrangement joins TRBV10-3 to TRBJ2-3; D is uncertain. In germline, CDR1 is ENHRY, CDR2 SYGVKD. Deletions cut 0 bases from V and 1 base from J, with 11 bases between. CDR3 size: 16 residues. This chain's CDR3 is CAISESPGLGTDTQYF. CDR3 bases: TGTGCCATCAGTGAGTCTCCGGGCTTGGGCACAGATACGCAGTATTTT.

The CDR3 DNA reads as TGCGCCAGCAGTGAGTCAGCGGGAGGGCCCCACGAGCAGTACTTC. Translated, it gives CASSESAGGPHEQYF. V gene TRBV10-2 combines with J gene TRBJ2-7; TRBD2 matches at 10 bases. Trimming removed 0 bases from V and 5 bases from J; junction bases left unmatched: 4. Germline V CDR1 and CDR2: WSHSY, SAAADI. The CDR3 is made up of 15 amino acids.